The 21 T cell receptor beta chains below all came from one sample that was sequenced in a study of T cell responses to AZD1222 COVID-19 vaccine. Sequencing used immunoSEQ multiplex PCR; TCRdb keeps in-frame clones, though not all of them. The profile shows just under 80,000 clones, under 95% of them singletons. This sample comprised peripheral blood, obtained 28 days after the second AZD1222 dose. The origin of the receptors is an adult who received the AZD1222 COVID-19 vaccine.

With regard to this clone: Its ends do not fully match the called genes, so a read error is possible. The V and J genes are TRBV4-1 and TRBJ1-1; TRBD1 matches 8 bases. The CDR3 is 16 residues long. CDR1 and CDR2 from the germline V gene are MGHRA and YSYEKL. DNA for the CDR3: TGCGCCAGCAGCCCCTTACAGGGGGGCTTGAACCCTGAAGCTTTCTTT. This gives the protein CASSPLQGGLNPEAFF.

The V gene is TRBV6-1, the J gene TRBJ2-7, with unresolved D. CDR1 and CDR2 (germline): MNHNS, SASEGT. V shed 1 base and J shed 0 bases, with 10 bases lying between them. The length of the CDR3 is 15 residues. CDR3 in DNA: TGTGCCAGCAGTGAAGGAATAGCAAGCTCCTACGAGCAGTACTTC. Protein sequence: CASSEGIASSYEQYF.

The chain links TRBV18 to TRBJ2-3, with D tentatively TRBD2 (6 bases). Trimming left V 1 base short and J 2 bases short, with 7 bases between. CDR1 and CDR2 (germline): KGHSH, LQKENI. The CDR3 length is 14 residues. DNA of the CDR3: TGTGCCAGCTCACCACGGGAGGCCACAGATACGCAGTATTTT. Its protein product is CASSPREATDTQYF. The whole variable domain, remainder taken from reference TRBV18 and TRBJ2-3, is NAGVMQNPRHLVRRRGQEARLRCSPMKGHSHVYWYRQLPEEGLKFMVYLQKENIIDESGMPKERFSAEFPKEGPSILRIQQVVRGDSAAYFCASSPREATDTQYFGPGTRLTVL.

The chain recombines TRBV4-2 with TRBJ1-2, with TRBD1 matching over 7 bases. Germline V gene sequence: CDR1 LGHNA, CDR2 YNFKEQ. V was clipped by 4 bases and J by 4 bases; unmatched bases: 12. CDR3 length: 16 residues. The CDR3 is CASSLRTGDTSYGYTF. CDR3 nucleotide sequence: TGTGCCAGCAGCCTAAGGACAGGAGATACATCCTATGGCTACACCTTC.

J is TRBJ1-1 and V is TRBV6-5; D gene ambiguous. The V and J ends lost 7 bases and 0 bases respectively, with 9 bases between them. Germline V CDR1 and CDR2: MNHEY, SVGAGI. CDR3 length: 13 residues. The CDR3: CASIGFMNTEAFF. Here the CDR3 DNA reads TGTGCCAGCATTGGGTTTATGAACACTGAAGCTTTCTTT.

The chain carries TRBV3-1 (or the pseudogene TRBV3-2) and TRBJ2-7; 9 nucleotides align to TRBD1. The junction had 9 bases not matched to a gene; V was cut back by 2 bases and J by 7 bases. CDR1 is LGHDT, CDR2 YNNKEL, per germline (reference sequence). This CDR3 comprises 15 residues. Written as DNA, the CDR3 is TGTGCCAGCAGCCAATGGTCGGCGGGACAGGGTGAGCAGTACTTC. It yields the protein CASSQWSAGQGEQYF.

This clone was counted only a few times. The genes are TRBV7-9 and TRBJ2-1; 9 bases are a match to TRBD1. CDR3 length: 14 residues. Germline V gene data show CDR1 as SEHNR and CDR2 as FQNEAQ (reference sequence). The V and J ends lost 5 bases and 9 bases, in that order; junction bases with no gene match: 8. Written as DNA, the CDR3 is TGTGCCAGCAGCGCGGACAGGGGAAGGAGTGAGCAGTTCTTC. Translation: CASSADRGRSEQFF. The complete variable domain, with remaining parts taken from reference TRBV7-9 and TRBJ2-1, reads DTGVSQNPRHKITKRGQNVTFRCDPISEHNRLYWYRQTLGQGPEFLTYFQNEAQLEKSRLLSDRFSAERPKGSFSTLEIQRTEQGDSAMYLCASSADRGRSEQFFGPGTRLTVL.

This chain uses TRBV14 with TRBJ2-1, with 7 bases lining up with TRBD2. J gave up 6 bases and V 3 bases, and 11 bases lay outside the gene matches. CDR3 length: 16 amino acids. Germline CDR1 reads SGHDN; CDR2 reads FVKESK. The CDR3 is CASSHFRAGPLNEQFF. DNA of the CDR3: TGTGCCAGCAGCCACTTTCGAGCGGGACCCCTCAATGAGCAGTTCTTC.

This clone was picked up one time. The chain joins TRBV5-8 to TRBJ2-7; a weak D match, TRBD1 (6 bases). This CDR3 has 17 amino acids. V gave up 0 bases and J gave up 2 bases, with 18 bases separating them. The germline V gene has CDR1 SGHTS and CDR2 YDEGEE. CDR3 nucleotides: TGTGCCAGCAGCTTGGTGGGGGCAGGGCCAGGGACCTACGAGCAGTACTTC. Translated, it gives CASSLVGAGPGTYEQYF. Filled out from reference TRBV5-8 and TRBJ2-7, the complete variable domain reads EAGVTQSPTHLIKTRGQQATLRCSPISGHTSVYWYQQALGLGLQFLLWYDEGEERNRGNFPPRFSGRQFPNYSSELNVNALELEDSALYLCASSLVGAGPGTYEQYFGPGTRLTVT.

The chain uses TRBV19 and TRBJ2-1; the match to TRBD2 covers 7 bases. Germline V gives CDR1 LNHDA, CDR2 SQIVND (reference sequence). V lost 3 bases and J lost 8; bases outside the gene matches: 10. This CDR3 contains 15 residues. Here the CDR3 reads CASSIPTSFTDEQFF. DNA for the CDR3: TGTGCCAGTAGTATCCCGACTAGCTTTACGGATGAGCAGTTCTTC.

This clone turned up a few times. V usage is TRBV5-8 and J usage is TRBJ2-7; 10 nucleotides agree with TRBD2. The CDR3 covers 13 residues. CDR1 and CDR2 (germline): SGHTS, YDEGEE. The V segment lost 8 bases and the J segment 3 bases; nucleotides outside the gene matches: 5. The CDR3 DNA reads TGTGCCAGACCGGGACTAGCGCTCTACGAGCAGTACTTC. This translates into CARPGLALYEQYF.

The chain uses TRBV7-2 and TRBJ2-7; 8 bases line up with TRBD2. CDR3 size: 18 residues. J gave up 5 bases and V 4 bases, and 19 bases lay outside the gene matches. The germline V gene encodes CDR1 SGHTA and CDR2 FQGNSA. For the CDR3, the DNA is TGTGCCAGCAGCTACCAACGCGGAGCCGGGACTAGGAGCCACGAGCAGTACTTC. Amino acids: CASSYQRGAGTRSHEQYF.

Comments on this clone: The CDR3 end shows no conserved phenylalanine or tryptophan, and so a read error is likely. No DNA is shown, since the ends of the CDR3 on it are uncertain; the CDR3 is the one TCRdb lists. The V and J genes are TRBV23-1 and TRBJ1-2; the D call in the table, TRBD1, was not verified against the DNA. TRBV23-1 is an ORF for which the function is uncertain. Ends included, the CDR3 has 10 residues. The CDR3 reads CASSEPAEGD.

The CDR3 DNA reads as TGTGCCAGCAGTCCCCGGGGGGCGGGCTACACCTTC. Translation: CASSPRGAGYTF. This chain uses TRBV6-5 with TRBJ1-2; maybe TRBD1 (6 bases). Trimming shortened V by 5 bases and J by 8 bases, and 12 bases separated the two germline ends. The CDR3 has 12 amino acids. The germline CDR1 and CDR2 sequences are MNHEY and SVGAGI.

This clone showed up just once. V and J are TRBV11-2 and TRBJ2-3; TRBD2 is a possible D gene (6 bases). The CDR3 is made up of 16 amino acids. The ends were cut back, 2 bases at V and 4 bases at J, with 16 bases in the middle. Germline V lookup: CDR1 SGHAT, CDR2 FQNNGV. The CDR3 sequence: CASSLNPTSYSDTQYF. The CDR3 region has the DNA TGTGCCAGCAGCTTAAATCCCACTAGCTATTCAGATACGCAGTATTTT.

The chain recombines TRBV18 with TRBJ1-1, with 7 positions matching TRBD1. The germline gives CDR1 KGHSH, CDR2 LQKENI. Trimming cost V 6 bases and J 0 bases; bases outside gene matches: 13. This CDR3 is 17 amino acids long. CDR3 nucleotide sequence: TGTGCCAGCTCTCCCCGGACAGGAAACTCCATGAACACTGAAGCTTTCTTT. It is translated as CASSPRTGNSMNTEAFF. Using reference TRBV18 and TRBJ1-1 for the parts outside the CDR3, the full variable domain is NAGVMQNPRHLVRRRGQEARLRCSPMKGHSHVYWYRQLPEEGLKFMVYLQKENIIDESGMPKERFSAEFPKEGPSILRIQQVVRGDSAAYFCASSPRTGNSMNTEAFFGQGTRLTVV.

The chain uses TRBV6-2 or TRBV6-3 and TRBJ2-7, with D possibly TRBD1 on 5 matching bases. This CDR3 contains 13 residues. V was shortened by 5 bases and J by 4 bases, with 12 bases between the two germline ends. From germline, CDR1 is MNHEY and CDR2 SVGEGT. The CDR3 loop is CASSLKTAYEQYF. In DNA form, the CDR3 reads TGTGCCAGCAGTCTAAAGACAGCATACGAGCAGTACTTC.

The chain couples TRBV19 to TRBJ1-2, with D perhaps matching TRBD1 (6 bases). Between the trimmed V and J ends, which lost 8 bases and 8 bases, there was a span of 21 bases. Germline V gives CDR1 LNHDA, CDR2 SQIVND (reference sequence). This CDR3 contains 14 residues. The CDR3, as DNA: TGTGCCAGTTACTTACAGGGCCCGACGCGCGGCTACACCTTC. Translation gives CASYLQGPTRGYTF.

V and J are TRBV30 and TRBJ2-5, with TRBD2 matching over 9 bases. This CDR3 comprises 13 residues. Germline trimming cut 7 bases from V and 5 bases from J; bases unmatched to any gene: 8. CDR1 and CDR2 from the germline V gene are GTSNPN and SVGIG (reference sequence). The CDR3 reads CALTSGSGETQYF. CDR3 bases: TGTGCCTTGACTAGCGGCTCCGGGGAGACCCAGTACTTC.

The chain is built from TRBV10-3 and TRBJ1-6; no clear D. The CDR3 has 14 residues. CDR1 ENHRY and CDR2 SYGVKD come from the germline V gene. Trimming removed 9 bases from V and 7 bases from J, with 16 bases in between. The CDR3: CAIGPGPRNSPLHF. The CDR3 DNA is TGTGCCATTGGGCCTGGGCCGCGGAATTCACCCCTCCACTTT.

V usage is TRBV27 and J usage is TRBJ2-7, with D hard to call. V was trimmed by 5 bases and J by 2 bases, leaving 19 bases between them. The CDR3 runs 16 residues. The germline gives CDR1 MNHEY, CDR2 SMNVEV (reference sequence). This chain's CDR3 is CASSPPPGRIPYEQYF. CDR3 bases: TGTGCCAGCAGTCCCCCCCCGGGCCGCATCCCCTACGAGCAGTACTTC.